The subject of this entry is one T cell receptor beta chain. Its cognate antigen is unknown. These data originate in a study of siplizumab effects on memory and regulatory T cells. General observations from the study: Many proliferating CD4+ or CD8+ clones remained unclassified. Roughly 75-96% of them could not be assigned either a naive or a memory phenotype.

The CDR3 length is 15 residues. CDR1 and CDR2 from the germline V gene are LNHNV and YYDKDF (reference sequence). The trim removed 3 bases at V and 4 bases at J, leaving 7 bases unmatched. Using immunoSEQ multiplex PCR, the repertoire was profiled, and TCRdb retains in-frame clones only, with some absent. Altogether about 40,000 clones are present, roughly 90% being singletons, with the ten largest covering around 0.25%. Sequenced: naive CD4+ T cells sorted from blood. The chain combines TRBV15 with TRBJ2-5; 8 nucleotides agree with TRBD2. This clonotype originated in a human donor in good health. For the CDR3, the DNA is TGTGCCACCAGCAGTGTATTAGCGGGGTTAGAGACCCAGTACTTC. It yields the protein CATSSVLAGLETQYF.